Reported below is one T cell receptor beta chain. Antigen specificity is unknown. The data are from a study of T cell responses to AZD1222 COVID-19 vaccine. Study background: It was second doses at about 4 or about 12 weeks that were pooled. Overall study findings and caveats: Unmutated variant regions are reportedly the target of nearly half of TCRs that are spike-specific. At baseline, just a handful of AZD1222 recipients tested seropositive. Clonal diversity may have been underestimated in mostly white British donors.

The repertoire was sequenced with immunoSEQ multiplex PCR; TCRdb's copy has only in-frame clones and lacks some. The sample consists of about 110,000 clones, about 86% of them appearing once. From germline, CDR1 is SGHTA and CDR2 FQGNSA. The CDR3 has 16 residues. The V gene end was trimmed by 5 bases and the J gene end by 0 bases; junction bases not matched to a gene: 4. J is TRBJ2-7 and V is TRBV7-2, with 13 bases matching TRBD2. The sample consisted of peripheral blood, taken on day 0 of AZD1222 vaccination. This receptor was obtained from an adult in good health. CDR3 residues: CASSPWTSGSSYEQYF. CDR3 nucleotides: TGTGCCAGCAGCCCGTGGACTAGCGGGAGCTCCTACGAGCAGTACTTC.